The 19 T cell receptor beta chains below were found in one sample sequenced in a study of blood T cells in healthy people across ages. A sample-barcoded 5' primer and a J-beta primer mix were used in a second PCR of about 7 to 12 cycles. TCRdb redid the calling of the 5' RACE reads with MiXCR, one entry per CDR3 protein. The repertoire consists of 800,000 to 950,000 distinct CDR3 sequences, with 25% to 30% occurring once and the leading ten covering 10%. These same data were also listed under a study on T cells of mothers and their children.

The sample taken for sequencing was blood. The receptor set was obtained from a woman aged 35 to 49 in good health.

This clonotype was seen a few times. The rearrangement uses TRBV9 and TRBJ1-4, with TRBD1 matching over 9 bases. J gave up 6 bases and V 4 bases, and 10 bases lay outside the gene matches. Germline lookup yields CDR1 SGDLS and CDR2 YYNGEE. This CDR3 spans 16 amino acids. DNA of the CDR3: TGTGCCAGCAGCCCGCGGACAGGGGTCAGGGATGAAAAACTGTTTTTT. It yields the protein CASSPRTGVRDEKLFF.

The chain is built from TRBV12-3 or TRBV12-4 and TRBJ2-5; a possible D gene is TRBD2 (6 bases). Trimming removed 7 bases at V and 3 bases at J, with 15 bases between. The CDR3 runs to 14 residues. The CDR3 loop is CASNSRDSKETQYF. CDR3 nucleotides: TGTGCCAGCAACTCCCGGGACTCCAAAGAGACCCAGTACTTC.

The chain combines TRBV30 with TRBJ1-1; maybe TRBD1 (6 bases). Germline CDR1 GTSNPN, CDR2 SVGIG (reference sequence). V was pared by 5 bases and J by 4 bases, with 17 bases between. The CDR3 has 14 residues. CDR3 amino acids: CAWCKGGAGTEAFF. Written as DNA, the CDR3 is TGTGCCTGGTGCAAGGGGGGGGCAGGCACTGAAGCTTTCTTT.

The chain recombines TRBV19 with TRBJ1-5; maybe TRBD1 (6 bases). Trimming removed 3 bases at V and 3 bases at J, with 12 bases between. This CDR3 contains 15 residues. The V gene's germline CDR1 is LNHDA and CDR2 SQIVND (reference sequence). The CDR3 DNA reads as TGTGCCAGTAGTATTCAGACGGGGGCCAATCAGCCCCAGCATTTT. It is translated as CASSIQTGANQPQHF. The full variable domain, rest sourced from reference TRBV19 and TRBJ1-5, is DGGITQSPKYLFRKEGQNVTLSCEQNLNHDAMYWYRQDPGQGLRLIYYSQIVNDFQKGDIAEGYSVSREKKESFPLTVTSAQKNPTAFYLCASSIQTGANQPQHFGDGTRLSIL.

V and J are TRBV5-1 and TRBJ2-6, with D possibly TRBD2 on 6 matching bases. The germline V gene has CDR1 SGHRS and CDR2 YFSETQ. V was shortened by 0 bases and J by 2 bases, with 12 bases between the two germline ends. This CDR3 has 17 residues. CDR3 sequence reads: CASSLAGGYAGANVLTF. In DNA form, the CDR3 reads TGCGCCAGCAGCTTGGCCGGAGGGTACGCTGGGGCCAACGTCCTGACTTTC.

J is TRBJ2-1 and V is TRBV2; 7 bases fit TRBD1. Germline V lookup: CDR1 SNHLY, CDR2 FYNNEI. This CDR3 is built from 15 residues. With 2 bases clipped from V and 2 bases from J, the junction kept 3 bases outside the gene matches. CDR3 region: CASSERGQPYNEQFF. CDR3 DNA sequence: TGTGCCAGCAGTGAAAGGGGACAGCCCTACAATGAGCAGTTCTTC.

This chain connects TRBV20-1 to TRBJ2-3; D is perhaps TRBD1 (5 bases). Germline V gives CDR1 DFQATT, CDR2 SNEGSKA (reference sequence). This CDR3 region has 14 residues. The V end was cut by 0 bases, the J end by 4 bases, with 11 bases between. This chain's CDR3 is CSARDRGRSDTQYF. As DNA, the CDR3 is TGCAGTGCTAGAGATAGGGGCAGGTCAGATACGCAGTATTTT.

For this clonotype: Just one base apart from a much larger clone, this may be a read error. The rearrangement links TRBV12-3 or TRBV12-4 to TRBJ2-5; possible D gene TRBD2, 6 bases. There are 13 residues in the CDR3. Between the trimmed V and J ends, which lost 6 bases and 9 bases, there was a span of 17 bases. CDR3 in amino acids: CASRGLSRFSQYF. CDR3 DNA: TGTGCCAGCAGGGGACTCTCTAGGTTCTCCCAGTACTTC.

V gene TRBV20-1 combines with J gene TRBJ2-7; no definite D call. The CDR3 has 13 residues. CDR1 and CDR2 from the germline V gene are DFQATT and SNEGSKA (reference sequence). Deletions cut 6 bases from V and 2 bases from J, with 14 bases between. For the CDR3, the DNA is TGCAGTGCCCCTACTCCGACCGCCTACGAGCAGTACTTC. It yields the protein CSAPTPTAYEQYF.

This clonotype was seen repeatedly, ten times or more. The rearrangement links TRBV7-2 to TRBJ2-1, with 14 nucleotides matching TRBD2. Unmatched junction bases numbered 6, after V lost 5 bases and J lost 3 bases. CDR3 length: 17 amino acids. Germline-derived CDR1 and CDR2 are SGHTA and FQGNSA. Here the CDR3 reads CASSPWTSGGNYNEQFF. The CDR3 nucleotides read TGTGCCAGCAGCCCTTGGACTAGCGGGGGGAACTACAATGAGCAGTTCTTC.

This clonotype was seen repeatedly, ten times or more. J is TRBJ2-3 and V is TRBV7-3; D possibly uses TRBD1 or TRBD2 (6 bases each). Germline CDR1 and CDR2: SGHTA and FQGTGA. Trimming took 3 bases from V and 6 from J, leaving 13 bases between them. The CDR3 spans 14 residues. In DNA, the CDR3 is TGTGCCAGCAGCTTGGGGGGCCCCTTGGATACGCAGTATTTT. Translation: CASSLGGPLDTQYF.

The V and J genes are TRBV27 and TRBJ1-5; 10 bases fit TRBD1. The CDR3 is made up of 15 amino acids. After removal of 6 bases from V and 5 bases from J, the junction contained 7 bases not matched to a gene. Looked up from germline, CDR1 is MNHEY and CDR2 is SMNVEV (reference sequence). CDR3 sequence reads: CASSSGQGTYQPQHF. The CDR3 DNA reads as TGTGCCAGCAGCTCGGGACAGGGGACCTATCAGCCCCAGCATTTT.

As concerns this clonotype: At one boundary the junction diverges from the germline segment, which might be a read error. The J gene is TRBJ2-2, the V gene TRBV6-5; no reliable D call. CDR3 size: 13 residues. Germline CDR1 is MNHEY and CDR2 is SVGAGI. The CDR3: CASSYESGGELFF. CDR3 sequence (DNA): TGTGCCAGTAGTTACGAGTCGGGCGGGGAGCTGTTTTTT.

The V and J genes are TRBV20-1 and TRBJ2-5; TRBD2 agrees at 8 bases. CDR3 length: 13 residues. Looked up from germline, CDR1 is DFQATT and CDR2 is SNEGSKA (reference sequence). The CDR3 reads CRAKPSGQETQYF. In nucleotides, the CDR3 is TGCAGGGCCAAACCTAGCGGGCAAGAGACCCAGTACTTC.

About this clonotype itself: A much larger clone is a single base away; this may be a read error. The gene calls are TRBV7-9 and TRBJ2-7, with D possibly matching TRBD1 (7 bases). The CDR3 runs to 13 residues. V was pared by 7 bases and J by 3 bases, with 13 bases between. Germline V CDR1 and CDR2: SEHNR, FQNEAQ (reference sequence). CDR3 sequence (DNA): TGTGCCAGCACCCCAGGGGGGCGCTACGAGCAGTACTTC. It specifies CASTPGGRYEQYF. Variable domain in full (rest from reference TRBV7-9 and TRBJ2-7): DTGVSQNPRHKITKRGQNVTFRCDPISEHNRLYWYRQTLGQGPEFLTYFQNEAQLEKSRLLSDRFSAERPKGSFSTLEIQRTEQGDSAMYLCASTPGGRYEQYFGPGTRLTVT.

This clonotype was counted ten times or more. The V and J genes are TRBV27 and TRBJ2-7, with D tentatively TRBD1 or TRBD2 (6 bases each). The CDR3 totals 14 residues. CDR1 and CDR2 (germline): MNHEY, SMNVEV (reference sequence). The germline V and J ends were trimmed by 5 bases and 5 bases, with 16 bases remaining between them. The CDR3 DNA sequence: TGTGCCAGCAGTCCAGGGCCAGGGGAGGACGAGCAGTACTTC. This gives the protein CASSPGPGEDEQYF.

J is TRBJ1-5 and V is TRBV7-8; 7 bases line up with TRBD1. Germline V CDR1 and CDR2: SGHVS, FQNEAQ. There are 14 residues in the CDR3. V was clipped by 5 bases and J by 2 bases; unmatched bases: 3. This CDR3 reads CASSRGLGNQPQHF. For the CDR3, the DNA is TGTGCCAGCAGCAGGGGGCTAGGCAATCAGCCCCAGCATTTT.

By its share, this clonotype is medium-sized (0.01 to 0.1%). The chain employs TRBV25-1 and TRBJ2-7, with D perhaps matching TRBD2 (6 bases). This CDR3 comprises 13 residues. Trimming removed 4 bases at V and 3 bases at J, with 10 bases between. Per germline, CDR1 MGHDK and CDR2 SYGVNS. CDR3 in amino acids: CASSATRYYEQYF. The CDR3, as DNA: TGTGCCAGCAGTGCGACTAGATACTACGAGCAGTACTTC.

V gene TRBV28 combines with J gene TRBJ1-5; D possibly corresponds to TRBD1 (5 bases). Trimming removed 4 bases from V and 3 bases from J, with 13 bases in between. Per germline, CDR1 MDHEN and CDR2 SYDVKM. CDR3 size: 15 residues. CDR3 residues: CASSSTDSDNQPQHF. The DNA of the CDR3 is TGTGCCAGCAGTTCCACCGACAGCGACAATCAGCCCCAGCATTTT.